This entry is about one T cell receptor beta chain. What it binds is unknown. This sample is part of a study of cytomegalovirus exposure and HLA in healthy donors. Findings of the study overall: TCR beta V- and J-gene trimming was later associated with a missense DCLRE1C variant. Based on reports, TCR beta sequences accurately predicted HLA-A and HLA-B alleles for most subjects.

The primer mix had 60 Vbeta and 13 Jbeta primers. Assay used: immunoSEQ multiplex PCR; TCRdb lists only in-frame clones, some missing. The sample comprises about 270,000 clones, around two thirds of which are singletons, and 2% to 2.5% rests with the top ten. This CDR3 spans 13 amino acids. V was pared by 5 bases and J by 3 bases, with 9 bases between. The V gene's germline CDR1 is SNHLY and CDR2 FYNNEI. The clonotype was recovered from a female donor in good health and CMV-seronegative. The chain uses TRBV2 and TRBJ2-3, with a tentative D call TRBD2 (5 bases). The source material was PBMCs. This chain's CDR3 is CASSQDSTDTQYF. DNA of the CDR3: TGTGCCAGCAGTCAGGACTCGACAGATACGCAGTATTTT.